This record looks at one T cell receptor (beta chain) sequence and its context. The antigen is not known. TCRdb used MiXCR to reprocess the RT-PCR reads, holding one entry per CDR3 protein. Among about 500,000 distinct CDR3 sequences listed, approximately 15% were seen once. These data come from a study of response to subunit inactivated influenza vaccine. Study-wide results and limits: After each seasonal influenza vaccination, few new T cells are recruited, the authors suggested.

Between the trimmed V and J ends, which lost 6 bases and 10 bases, there was a span of 13 bases. Per germline, CDR1 MNHEY and CDR2 SVGEGT. The CDR3 extends over 12 amino acids. The specimen was CD4+ T cells sorted from PBMCs, collected less than 25 months after vaccination. V gene TRBV6-2 or TRBV6-3 combines with J gene TRBJ2-1; the D is unclear. This clonotype originated in a man between 50 and 69 years old who received an inactivated influenza vaccine. CDR3 sequence (DNA): TGTGCCAGCAGCCGGCCGGGTGCAGAGCAGTTCTTC. As protein: CASSRPGAEQFF.